This entry describes one T cell receptor beta chain. The target antigen is unknown. Profiled with immunoSEQ multiplex PCR; TCRdb holds only in-frame clones, not every one. The sample yields 74,000 or so clones, approximately 89% seen once. V shed 5 bases, J shed 4 bases, and the junction held 13 bases outside the gene matches. Per the germline V gene, CDR1 is SGHTA and CDR2 is FQGNSA. The CDR3 is 17 residues long. These data come from a study of OX40 agonist ivuxolimab in advanced cancers. Study background: Patients enrolled in dose escalation were diagnosed with hepatocellular carcinoma, melanoma, renal cell or head and neck cancer. Study results and caveats: Which antigen the expanded peripheral T cells recognized is unknown.

Autoimmune disease history or systemic immunosuppression led to patients being barred. The sequence came from an adult with an advanced solid tumor such as melanoma, head and neck, liver or kidney cancer. The chain uses TRBV7-2 and TRBJ1-3, with TRBD1 matching over 8 bases. Sequencing used CD4+ or CD8+ T cells sorted from blood, obtained in a trial of the OX40 agonist ivuxolimab. CDR3 sequence reads: CASSRGGQGAIGNTIYF. The CDR3 region has the DNA TGTGCCAGCAGCCGAGGAGGACAGGGCGCGATCGGAAACACCATATATTTT.